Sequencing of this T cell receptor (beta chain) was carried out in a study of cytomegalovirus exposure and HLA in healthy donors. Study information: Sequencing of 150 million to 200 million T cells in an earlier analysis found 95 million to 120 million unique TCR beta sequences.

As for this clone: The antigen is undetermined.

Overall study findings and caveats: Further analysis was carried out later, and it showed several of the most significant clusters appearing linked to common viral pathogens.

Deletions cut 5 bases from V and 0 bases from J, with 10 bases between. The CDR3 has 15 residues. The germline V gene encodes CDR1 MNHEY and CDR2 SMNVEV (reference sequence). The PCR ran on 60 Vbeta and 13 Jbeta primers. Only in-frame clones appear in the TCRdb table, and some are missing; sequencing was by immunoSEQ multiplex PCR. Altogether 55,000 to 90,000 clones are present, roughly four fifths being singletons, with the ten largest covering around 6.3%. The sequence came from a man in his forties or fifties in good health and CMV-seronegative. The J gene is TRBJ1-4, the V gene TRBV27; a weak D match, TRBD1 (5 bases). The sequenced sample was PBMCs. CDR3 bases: TGTGCCAGCAGTACCAGGGTGGCAACTAATGAAAAACTGTTTTTT. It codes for CASSTRVATNEKLFF.